This passage covers 20 T cell receptor beta chains from one sample sequenced in a study of blood T cell repertoires in COVID-19. Sequenced by immunoSEQ multiplex PCR; TCRdb stores in-frame clones only, minus some. The sample yields more than 300,000 clones, about nine tenths seen once. Sequencing was carried out using peripheral blood. Source of these receptors: a woman aged 25 to 39 with COVID-19, enrolled during active disease.

The chain recombines TRBV29-1 with TRBJ2-5; 8 bases align to TRBD1. Per the germline V gene, CDR1 is SQVTM and CDR2 is ANQGSEA. The V and J ends lost 3 bases and 2 bases, in that order; junction bases with no gene match: 5. The CDR3 length is 14 residues. Here the CDR3 DNA reads TGCAGCGTTGAGGCCGGGACAGGACAAGAGACCCAGTACTTC. This encodes CSVEAGTGQETQYF.

The rearrangement joins TRBV6-1 to TRBJ2-7, with 9 bases aligning to TRBD1. The CDR3 contains 14 residues. Trimming cost V 3 bases and J 4 bases; bases outside gene matches: 4. Germline assignment: CDR1 MNHNS and CDR2 SASEGT. The CDR3 DNA sequence: TGTGCCAGCAGTGAGCCGGGACAGGGTTACGAGCAGTACGTC. Protein: CASSEPGQGYEQYV.

This clone was picked up one time. The chain uses TRBV2 and TRBJ1-1, with TRBD1 identical over 7 bases. Germline CDR1 and CDR2: SNHLY and FYNNEI. J lost 4 bases, V lost 8 bases, and 7 bases had no gene match. The CDR3 sequence is 13 residues long. CDR3 nucleotide sequence: TGTGCCAGCGGGCAGGGGGGATTCACTGAAGCTTTCTTT. Protein product: CASGQGGFTEAFF.

The gene calls are TRBV19 and TRBJ2-3, with a weak D call TRBD2 (5 bases). There are 12 residues in the CDR3. Germline CDR1 is LNHDA and CDR2 is SQIVND (reference sequence). Trimming left V 7 bases short and J 0 bases short, with 5 bases between. For the CDR3, the DNA is TGTGCCAGTACGGGGAGCACAGATACGCAGTATTTT. Encoded protein: CASTGSTDTQYF.

This chain links TRBV5-6 with TRBJ1-2; a possible D gene is TRBD1 (6 bases). V shed 6 bases and J shed 8 bases, with 23 bases lying between them. Germline V gives CDR1 SGHDT, CDR2 YYEEEE. The CDR3 covers 15 residues. The CDR3 bases are TGTGCCAGCAACTCCGTGGGGGCCTCCGCCCGGGGCTACACCTTC. As protein: CASNSVGASARGYTF.

The gene calls are TRBV7-2 and TRBJ1-3; weak D call: TRBD1 (5 bases). The length of the CDR3 is 15 residues. Germline V gene lookup returns CDR1 SGHTA and CDR2 FQGNSA. V was clipped by 1 base and J by 7 bases, with 14 bases between them. This CDR3 reads CASSLGGGFGNTIYF. CDR3 nucleotides: TGTGCCAGCAGCTTAGGGGGGGGTTTCGGGAACACCATATATTTT.

J is TRBJ2-5 and V is TRBV18; TRBD2 agrees at 7 bases. J was trimmed by 7 bases and V by 6 bases; bases with no gene match: 5. Looked up from germline, CDR1 is KGHSH and CDR2 is LQKENI. CDR3 size: 12 residues. CDR3 DNA sequence: TGTGCCAGCTCCCAGCGGGGCGGGACCCAGTACTTC. The encoded protein is CASSQRGGTQYF.

This clone was counted once. This chain connects TRBV5-6 to TRBJ1-5, with a tentative D call TRBD1 (6 bases). Trimming took 4 bases from V and 4 from J, leaving 9 bases between them. Germline CDR1 SGHDT, CDR2 YYEEEE. The CDR3 has 13 residues. The CDR3 DNA sequence: TGTGCCAGCAGCCACACAGGGAATCAGCCCCAGCATTTT. Translating gives CASSHTGNQPQHF. Full variable domain (remainder filled in from reference TRBV5-6 and TRBJ1-5): DAGVTQSPTHLIKTRGQQVTLRCSPKSGHDTVSWYQQALGQGPQFIFQYYEEEERQRGNFPDRFSGHQFPNYSSELNVNALLLGDSALYLCASSHTGNQPQHFGDGTRLSIL.

The chain links TRBV11-2 to TRBJ1-3, with 10 bases fitting TRBD1. Germline CDR1 SGHAT, CDR2 FQNNGV. The CDR3 extends over 15 amino acids. V lost 5 bases to trimming and J lost 3 bases; unmatched junction nucleotides: 4. The CDR3 DNA follows: TGTGCCAGCAGCAAGACAGGGGGCAGTGGAAACACCATATATTTT. It translates to CASSKTGGSGNTIYF.

The rearrangement uses TRBV5-4 and TRBJ2-7; D may be TRBD1 (6 bases). V was clipped by 4 bases and J by 0 bases, with 14 bases between them. CDR3 length: 15 residues. Germline lookup yields CDR1 SGHNT and CDR2 YYREEE (reference sequence). CDR3 region: CASSQQGILSYEQYF. In DNA, the CDR3 is TGTGCCAGCAGCCAACAGGGAATTCTCTCCTACGAGCAGTACTTC. Full variable domain (rest looked up from reference TRBV5-4 and TRBJ2-7): ETGVTQSPTHLIKTRGQQVTLRCSSQSGHNTVSWYQQALGQGPQFIFQYYREEENGRGNFPPRFSGLQFPNYSSELNVNALELDDSALYLCASSQQGILSYEQYFGPGTRLTVT.

The V call is TRBV2, the J call TRBJ2-4; weak D call: TRBD1 (6 bases). Deletions cut 8 bases from V and 1 base from J, with 12 bases between. The length of the CDR3 is 14 residues. CDR1 SNHLY and CDR2 FYNNEI come from the germline V gene. The chain's CDR3 is CASSQRGAKNIQYF. The CDR3 nucleotides are TGTGCCAGCTCTCAGAGGGGGGCCAAAAACATTCAGTACTTC. The variable domain in full, with the rest retrieved from reference TRBV2 and TRBJ2-4, is EPEVTQTPSHQVTQMGQEVILRCVPISNHLYFYWYRQILGQKVEFLVSFYNNEISEKSEIFDDQFSVERPDGSNFTLKIRSTKLEDSAMYFCASSQRGAKNIQYFGAGTRLSVL.

In the case of this clone: Additional DNA sequences in this sample encode the identical CDR3. The rearrangement links TRBV18 to TRBJ1-2; D not certain. The CDR3 is made up of 13 amino acids. Trimming took off 3 bases at V and 2 bases at J, with 7 bases between the two ends. Per the germline V gene, CDR1 is KGHSH and CDR2 is LQKENI. CDR3 loop: CASSPVRNYGYTF. The CDR3 DNA reads TGTGCCAGCTCACCGGTTCGGAACTATGGCTACACCTTC.

This sequence joins TRBV4-2 and TRBJ1-5; D possibly corresponds to TRBD1 (6 bases). Trimming cost V 0 bases and J 4 bases, with 13 bases left between them. The CDR3 is made up of 16 amino acids. Germline values: CDR1 LGHNA, CDR2 YNFKEQ. The DNA for the CDR3 is TGTGCCAGCAGCCAAGAGGGGGCAAGGTTAAATCAGCCCCAGCATTTT. Translating gives CASSQEGARLNQPQHF.

The chain joins TRBV5-4 to TRBJ1-1; no clear D gene. The CDR3 is 15 amino acids. Germline CDR1 is SGHNT and CDR2 is YYREEE (reference sequence). Trimming left V 4 bases short and J 3 bases short, with 16 bases between. The CDR3 sequence: CASSPHYPPYTEAFF. The CDR3 nucleotides are TGTGCCAGCAGCCCACACTATCCACCTTACACTGAAGCTTTCTTT.

This clone was counted a single time. The chain carries TRBV7-8 and TRBJ1-5; D unresolved. The germline V gene encodes CDR1 SGHVS and CDR2 FQNEAQ. The CDR3 covers 14 residues. The ends were cut back, 4 bases at V and 7 bases at J, with 14 bases in the middle. The CDR3 coding sequence is TGTGCCAGCAGCTCCCAATTCGGCGGGCAGCCCCAGCATTTT. The encoded protein is CASSSQFGGQPQHF.

The V and J genes are TRBV6-2 or TRBV6-3 and TRBJ2-1; weak D call: TRBD2 (7 bases). This CDR3 is 18 amino acids long. Trimming removed 0 bases at V and 5 bases at J, with 20 bases between. Germline CDR1 MNHEY, CDR2 SVGEGT. In DNA form, the CDR3 reads TGTGCCAGCAGTTACTCGAGGGGGGGGACGGCAGGTCACAATGAGCAGTTCTTC. This codes for CASSYSRGGTAGHNEQFF.

The CDR3 coding sequence is TGCGCCAGCAGCTTGGTCTTGACACGGTATTCACCCCTCCACTTT. Translating it yields CASSLVLTRYSPLHF. The chain employs TRBV5-1 and TRBJ1-6; the D is unclear. Looked up from germline, CDR1 is SGHRS and CDR2 is YFSETQ. Deletions cut 0 bases from V and 8 bases from J, with 12 bases between. The CDR3 consists of 15 residues.

V usage is TRBV9 and J usage is TRBJ2-3; D is uncertain. The V gene's germline CDR1 is SGDLS and CDR2 YYNGEE. CDR3 length: 12 residues. Trimming stripped 4 bases from V and 2 bases from J, with 5 bases between. Written as DNA, the CDR3 is TGTGCCAGCAGCACAAACACAGATACGCAGTATTTT. Its translation: CASSTNTDTQYF.

The V and J genes are TRBV11-3 and TRBJ2-3; TRBD1 might be the D (5 bases). The length of the CDR3 is 12 residues. Germline values: CDR1 SGHNT, CDR2 YENEEA. Trimming left V 0 bases short and J 9 bases short, with 7 bases between. Here the CDR3 reads CASSLEDSTQYF. The CDR3 region has the DNA TGTGCCAGCAGCTTAGAAGACAGCACGCAGTATTTT.

The chain combines TRBV3-1 (or the pseudogene TRBV3-2) with TRBJ1-4, with 7 positions matching TRBD1. The J segment lost 4 bases and the V segment lost 4 bases, leaving 6 bases of the junction unmatched. This CDR3 comprises 15 residues. CDR1 LGHDT and CDR2 YNNKEL come from the germline V gene (reference sequence). DNA for the CDR3: TGTGCCAGCAGCCGAACCCAGGGGGGTAATGAAAAACTGTTTTTT. Its translation: CASSRTQGGNEKLFF.